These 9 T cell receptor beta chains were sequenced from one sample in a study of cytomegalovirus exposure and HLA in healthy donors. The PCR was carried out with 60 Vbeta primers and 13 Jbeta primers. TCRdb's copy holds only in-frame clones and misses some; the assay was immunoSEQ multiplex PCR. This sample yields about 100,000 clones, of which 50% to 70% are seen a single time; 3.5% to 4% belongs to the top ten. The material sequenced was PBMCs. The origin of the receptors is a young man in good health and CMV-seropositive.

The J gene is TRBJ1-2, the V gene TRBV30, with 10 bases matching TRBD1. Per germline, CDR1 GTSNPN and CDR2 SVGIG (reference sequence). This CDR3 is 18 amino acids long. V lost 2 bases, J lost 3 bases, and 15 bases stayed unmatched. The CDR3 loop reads CAWSPRRGTGELHYGYTF. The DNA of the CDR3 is TGTGCCTGGAGTCCGAGGAGGGGGACAGGGGAGTTACACTATGGCTACACCTTC.

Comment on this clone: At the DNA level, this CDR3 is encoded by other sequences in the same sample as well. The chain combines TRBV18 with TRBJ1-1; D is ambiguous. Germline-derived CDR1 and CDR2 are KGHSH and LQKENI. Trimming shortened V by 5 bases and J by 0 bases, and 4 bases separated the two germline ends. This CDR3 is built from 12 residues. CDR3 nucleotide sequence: TGTGCCAGCTCAAATATGAACACTGAAGCTTTCTTT. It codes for CASSNMNTEAFF. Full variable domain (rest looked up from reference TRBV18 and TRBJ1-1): NAGVMQNPRHLVRRRGQEARLRCSPMKGHSHVYWYRQLPEEGLKFMVYLQKENIIDESGMPKERFSAEFPKEGPSILRIQQVVRGDSAAYFCASSNMNTEAFFGQGTRLTVV.

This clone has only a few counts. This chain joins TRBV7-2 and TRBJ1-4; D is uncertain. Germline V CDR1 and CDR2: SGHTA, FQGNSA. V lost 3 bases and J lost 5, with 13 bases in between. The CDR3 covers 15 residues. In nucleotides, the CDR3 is TGTGCCAGCAGCTTCCAATACGGGGAAAATGAAAAACTGTTTTTT. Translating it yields CASSFQYGENEKLFF.

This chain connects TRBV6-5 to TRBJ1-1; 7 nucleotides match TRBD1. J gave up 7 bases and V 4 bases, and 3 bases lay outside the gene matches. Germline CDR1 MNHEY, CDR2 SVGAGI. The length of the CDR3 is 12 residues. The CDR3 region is CASSSRQGEAFF. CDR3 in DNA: TGTGCCAGCAGTTCACGACAGGGTGAAGCTTTCTTT.

CDR3 in DNA: TGCGCCAGCAGCCAAGAGGGACAGGGGGCCTACGAGCAGTACTTC. Protein: CASSQEGQGAYEQYF. The V gene is TRBV4-1, the J gene TRBJ2-7, with 11 bases that match TRBD1. Germline V gene sequence: CDR1 MGHRA, CDR2 YSYEKL. The J segment lost 2 bases and the V segment lost 0 bases, leaving 0 bases of the junction unmatched. This CDR3 has 15 amino acids.

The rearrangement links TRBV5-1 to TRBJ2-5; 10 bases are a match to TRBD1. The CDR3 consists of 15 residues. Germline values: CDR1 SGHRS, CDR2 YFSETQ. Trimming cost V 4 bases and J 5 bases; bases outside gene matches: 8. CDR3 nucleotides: TGCGCCAGCAGCGAGGGACAGGGGTTCTTGGAGACCCAGTACTTC. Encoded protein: CASSEGQGFLETQYF.

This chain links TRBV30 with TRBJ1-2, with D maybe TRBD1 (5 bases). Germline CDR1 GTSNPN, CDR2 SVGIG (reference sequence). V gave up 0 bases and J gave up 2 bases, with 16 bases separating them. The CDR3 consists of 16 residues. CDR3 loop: CAWSVLGDGGNYGYTF. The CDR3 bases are TGTGCCTGGAGTGTCCTTGGGGACGGGGGAAACTATGGCTACACCTTC.

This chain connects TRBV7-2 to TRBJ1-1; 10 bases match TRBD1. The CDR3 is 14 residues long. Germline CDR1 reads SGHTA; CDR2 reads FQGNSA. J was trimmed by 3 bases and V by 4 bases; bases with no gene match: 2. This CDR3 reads CASSSGQGHTEAFF. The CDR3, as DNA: TGTGCCAGCAGCTCGGGACAGGGGCACACTGAAGCTTTCTTT. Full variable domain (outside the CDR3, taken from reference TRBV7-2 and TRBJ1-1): GAGVSQSPSNKVTEKGKDVELRCDPISGHTALYWYRQSLGQGLEFLIYFQGNSAPDKSGLPSDRFSAERTGGSVSTLTIQRTQQEDSAVYLCASSSGQGHTEAFFGQGTRLTVV.

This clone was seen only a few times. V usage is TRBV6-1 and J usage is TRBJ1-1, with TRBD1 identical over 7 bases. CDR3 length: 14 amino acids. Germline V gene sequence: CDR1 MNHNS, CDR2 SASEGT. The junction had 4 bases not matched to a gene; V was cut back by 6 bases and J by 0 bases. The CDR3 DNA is TGTGCCAGCAGGTTGACAGGGCTGAACACTGAAGCTTTCTTT. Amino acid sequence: CASRLTGLNTEAFF.